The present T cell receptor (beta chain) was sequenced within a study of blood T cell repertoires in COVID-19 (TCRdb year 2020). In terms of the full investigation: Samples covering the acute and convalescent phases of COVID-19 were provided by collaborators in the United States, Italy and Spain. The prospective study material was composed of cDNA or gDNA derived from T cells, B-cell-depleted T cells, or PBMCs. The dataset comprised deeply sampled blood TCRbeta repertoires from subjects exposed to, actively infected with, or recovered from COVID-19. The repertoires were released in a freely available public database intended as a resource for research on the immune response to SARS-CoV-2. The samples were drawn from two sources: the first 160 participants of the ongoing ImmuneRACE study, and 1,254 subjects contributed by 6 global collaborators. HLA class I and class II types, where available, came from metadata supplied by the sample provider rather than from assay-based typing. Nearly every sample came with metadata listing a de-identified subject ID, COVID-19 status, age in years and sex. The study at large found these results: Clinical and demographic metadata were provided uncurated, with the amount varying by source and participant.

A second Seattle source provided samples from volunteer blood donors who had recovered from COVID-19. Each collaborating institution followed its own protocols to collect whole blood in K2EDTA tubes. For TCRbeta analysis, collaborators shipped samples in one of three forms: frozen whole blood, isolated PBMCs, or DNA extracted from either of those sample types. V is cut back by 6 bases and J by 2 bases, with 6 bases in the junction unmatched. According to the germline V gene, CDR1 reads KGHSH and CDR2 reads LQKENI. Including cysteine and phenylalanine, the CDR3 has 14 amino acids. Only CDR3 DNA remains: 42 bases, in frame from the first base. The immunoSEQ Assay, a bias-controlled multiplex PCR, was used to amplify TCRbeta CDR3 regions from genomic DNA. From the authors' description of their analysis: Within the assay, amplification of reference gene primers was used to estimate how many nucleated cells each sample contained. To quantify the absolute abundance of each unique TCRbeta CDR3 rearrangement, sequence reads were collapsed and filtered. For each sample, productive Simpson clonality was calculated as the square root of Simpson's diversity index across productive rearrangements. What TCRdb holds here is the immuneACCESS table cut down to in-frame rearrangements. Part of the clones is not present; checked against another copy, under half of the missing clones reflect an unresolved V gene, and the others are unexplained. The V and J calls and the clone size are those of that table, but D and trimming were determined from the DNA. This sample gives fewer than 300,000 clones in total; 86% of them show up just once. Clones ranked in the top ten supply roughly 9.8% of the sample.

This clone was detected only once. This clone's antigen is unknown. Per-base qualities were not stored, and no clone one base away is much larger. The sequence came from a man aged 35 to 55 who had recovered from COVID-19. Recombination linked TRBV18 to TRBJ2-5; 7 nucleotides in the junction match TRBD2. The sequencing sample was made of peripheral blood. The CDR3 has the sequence CASSQLAAQETQYF. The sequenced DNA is TGTGCCAGCTCCCAGCTAGCGGCACAAGAGACCCAGTACTTC. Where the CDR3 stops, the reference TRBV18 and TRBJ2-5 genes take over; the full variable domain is NAGVMQNPRHLVRRRGQEARLRCSPMKGHSHVYWYRQLPEEGLKFMVYLQKENIIDESGMPKERFSAEFPKEGPSILRIQQVVRGDSAAYFCASSQLAAQETQYFGPGTRLLVL.